Detailed here is one TCR beta chain. Antigen: not known. This sample stems from a study of vaccination and CD4 T cells after COVID-19. The assay that was used to sequence DNA from cultured CD4+ T cells was the Oncomine TCR Beta short-read assay. The genomic DNA was obtained from cultured CD4+ T cells by extraction with the QIAamp micro DNA kit. TCRdb reanalysed the PCR reads using MiXCR and keeps one entry per CDR3 protein. The sample lists about 2,500 distinct CDR3 sequences; under 45% were seen once. From germline, CDR1 is SGHVS and CDR2 FQNEAQ. Between the trimmed V and J ends, which lost 2 bases and 10 bases, there was a span of 19 bases. CDR3 size: 15 residues. The treatment here: roughly 10-day PBMC culture with coronavirus spike peptide pools or control peptides (ViraFEST assay). CD4+ T-cell collection from the unexposed donor predated the COVID-19 pandemic (2011-2018).

The specimen was CD4+ T cells from blood, cultured in vitro. The TCR sequence derives from a human donor in good health. The chain joins TRBV7-8 to TRBJ2-3; D remains ambiguous. The DNA of the CDR3 is TGTGCCAGCAGCTTAAACCCGCATAGGGATAGTCCGCAGTATTTT. Amino acid sequence: CASSLNPHRDSPQYF.